The TCR beta chain described here comes from a study of control samples from healthy donors and cancer patients. Repertoires were generated with immunoSEQ multiplex PCR, while TCRdb's copy carries only in-frame clones and drops some. The table lists about 150,000 clones, more than 90% of them singletons, with 2% in the top ten. The CDR3 runs 13 residues. The V gene lost 10 bases and the J gene lost 3 bases, with 13 bases spanning the gap. Germline V gene sequence: CDR1 LGHDT, CDR2 YNNKEL (reference sequence). This clone has just one count. The specimen was blood. J is TRBJ1-3 and V is TRBV3-1 (or the pseudogene TRBV3-2); D is uncertain. This clonotype was sampled from a woman aged 40-49 years in good health. The CDR3 sequence: CATAAVSGNTIYF. CDR3 in DNA: TGTGCCACCGCGGCGGTGAGTGGAAACACCATATATTTT.